This T cell receptor (beta chain) was observed in a study of blood T cell repertoires in COVID-19. Overall study: Specimens from acute and convalescent COVID-19 originated in the United States, Italy and Spain. PBMCs, B-cell-depleted T cells, or T cells were the source of the cDNA or gDNA that made up the material.

Per the original data handling: Reference gene primer amplification gave estimated nucleated cell counts. Measured with immunoSEQ multiplex PCR; TCRdb has only the in-frame clones, and not every one. Clone size and the V and J calls come from that table; the DNA yielded D and trimming. This sample carries tens of thousands of clones, 87% of them seen once, and the ten largest clones take over 0.95%. With 0 bases clipped from V and 7 bases from J, the junction kept 9 bases outside the gene matches. The V gene's germline CDR1 is LGHDT and CDR2 YNNKEL (reference sequence). CDR3 length equals 17 residues.

Sequencing was done on a sample of peripheral blood. The chain joins TRBV3-1 (or the pseudogene TRBV3-2) to TRBJ2-1; 10 bases align to TRBD2. The TCR comes from a human donor in a cohort sampled during active COVID-19. In nucleotides, the CDR3 is TGTGCCAGCAGCCAAGATCTTCTAGCGGGAGTGGGGAATGAGCAGTTCTTC. Protein sequence: CASSQDLLAGVGNEQFF.